This T cell receptor beta chain was profiled in a study of blood T cell repertoires in COVID-19. Across the whole study: PBMCs, B-cell-depleted T cells, or T cells were the source of the cDNA or gDNA that made up the material.

The CDR3 is made up of 14 amino acids. Per germline, CDR1 SGHTA and CDR2 FQGTGA. The V and J ends lost 5 bases and 2 bases respectively, with 9 bases between them. Per the authors' pipeline: Estimates of nucleated cell counts were drawn from the amplification of reference gene primers. Method: immunoSEQ multiplex PCR; TCRdb's copy keeps in-frame clones and lacks some. V and J calls and clone size follow that table, whereas D and trimming were derived from the DNA. Among about 240,000 clones listed, more than 75% were seen once. Sequencing was done on a sample of peripheral blood. The chain recombines TRBV7-3 with TRBJ2-2; unclear D gene. The TCR sequence derives from a woman aged 40 to 49 who had recovered from COVID-19. This CDR3 is CASSPQINTGELFF. DNA for the CDR3: TGTGCCAGCAGCCCCCAGATAAACACCGGGGAGCTGTTTTTT.